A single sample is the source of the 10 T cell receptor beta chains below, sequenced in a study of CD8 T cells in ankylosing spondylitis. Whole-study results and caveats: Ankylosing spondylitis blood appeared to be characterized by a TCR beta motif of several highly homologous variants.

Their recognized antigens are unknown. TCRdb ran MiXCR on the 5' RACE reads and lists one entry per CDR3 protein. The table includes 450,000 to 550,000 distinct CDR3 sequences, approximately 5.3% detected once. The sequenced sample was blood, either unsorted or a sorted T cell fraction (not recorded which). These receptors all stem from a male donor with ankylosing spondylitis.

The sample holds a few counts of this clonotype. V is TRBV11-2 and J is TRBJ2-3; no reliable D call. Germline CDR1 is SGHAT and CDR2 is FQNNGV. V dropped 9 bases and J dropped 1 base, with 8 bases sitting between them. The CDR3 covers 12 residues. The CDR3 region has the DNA TGTGCCAGTCTAAAACGCACAGATACGCAGTATTTT. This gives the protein CASLKRTDTQYF. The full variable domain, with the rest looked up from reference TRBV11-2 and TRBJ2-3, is EAGVAQSPRYKIIEKRQSVAFWCNPISGHATLYWYQQILGQGPKLLIQFQNNGVVDDSQLPKDRFSAERLKGVDSTLKIQPAKLEDSAVYLCASLKRTDTQYFGPGTRLTVL.

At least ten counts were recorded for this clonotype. The CDR3 DNA follows: TGCAGCGTCCCCATGGGGACTCCCACCTACGAGCAGTACTTC. Protein product: CSVPMGTPTYEQYF. This chain connects TRBV29-1 to TRBJ2-7; perhaps TRBD2 as D (6 bases). The CDR3 consists of 14 residues. Germline V gene lookup returns CDR1 SQVTM and CDR2 ANQGSEA. The V end lost 6 bases, the J end lost 2 bases, and 17 bases lay between the germline ends.

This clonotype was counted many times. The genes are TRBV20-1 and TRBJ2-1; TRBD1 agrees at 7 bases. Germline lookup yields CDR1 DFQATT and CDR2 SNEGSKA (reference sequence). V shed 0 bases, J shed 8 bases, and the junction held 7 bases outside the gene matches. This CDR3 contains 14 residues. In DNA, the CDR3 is TGCAGTGCTAGAGATCGACAGGGACGGGATGAGCAGTTCTTC. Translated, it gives CSARDRQGRDEQFF.

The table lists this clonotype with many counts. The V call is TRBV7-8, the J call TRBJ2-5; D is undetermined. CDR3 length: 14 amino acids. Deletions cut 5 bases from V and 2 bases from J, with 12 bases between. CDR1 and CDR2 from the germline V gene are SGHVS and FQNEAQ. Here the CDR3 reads CASSPLTPQETQYF. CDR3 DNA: TGTGCCAGCAGCCCACTTACTCCTCAAGAGACCCAGTACTTC.

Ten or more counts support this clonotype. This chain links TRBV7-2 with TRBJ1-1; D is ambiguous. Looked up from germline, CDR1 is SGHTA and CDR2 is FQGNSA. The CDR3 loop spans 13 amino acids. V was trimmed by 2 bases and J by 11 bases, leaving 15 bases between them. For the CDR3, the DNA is TGTGCCAGCAGCTTAAATATAAGACTCGAGGCTTTCTTT. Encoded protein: CASSLNIRLEAFF.

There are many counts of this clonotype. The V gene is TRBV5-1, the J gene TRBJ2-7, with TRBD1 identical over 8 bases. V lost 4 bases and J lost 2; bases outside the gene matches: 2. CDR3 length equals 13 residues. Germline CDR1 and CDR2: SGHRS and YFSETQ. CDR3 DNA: TGCGCCAGCAGCATGGGACAGGCCTACGAGCAGTACTTC. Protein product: CASSMGQAYEQYF.

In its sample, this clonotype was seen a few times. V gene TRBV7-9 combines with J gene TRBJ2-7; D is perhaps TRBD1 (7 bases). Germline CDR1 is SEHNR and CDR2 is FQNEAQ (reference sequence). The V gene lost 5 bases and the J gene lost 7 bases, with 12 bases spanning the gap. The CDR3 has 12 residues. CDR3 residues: CASSAGQREQYF. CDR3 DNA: TGTGCCAGCAGCGCGGGACAGCGAGAGCAGTACTTC.

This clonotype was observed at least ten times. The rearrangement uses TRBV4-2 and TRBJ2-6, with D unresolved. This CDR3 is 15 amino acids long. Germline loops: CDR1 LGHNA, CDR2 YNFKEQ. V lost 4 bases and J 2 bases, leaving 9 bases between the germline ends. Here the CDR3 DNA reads TGTGCCAGCAGCCCTCGTCAGGCTGGGGCCAACGTCCTGACTTTC. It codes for CASSPRQAGANVLTF.

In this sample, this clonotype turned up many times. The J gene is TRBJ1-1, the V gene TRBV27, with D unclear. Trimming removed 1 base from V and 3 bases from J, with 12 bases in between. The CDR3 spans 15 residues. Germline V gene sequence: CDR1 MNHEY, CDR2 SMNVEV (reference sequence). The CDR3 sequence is CASSLFWVPDTEAFF. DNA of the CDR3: TGTGCCAGCAGTTTATTTTGGGTCCCGGACACTGAAGCTTTCTTT.

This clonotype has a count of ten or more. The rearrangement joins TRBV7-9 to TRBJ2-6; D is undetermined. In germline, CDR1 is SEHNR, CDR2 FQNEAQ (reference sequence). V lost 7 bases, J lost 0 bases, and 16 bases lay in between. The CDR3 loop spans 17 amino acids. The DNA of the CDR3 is TGTGCCAGCACCCCCCGGCAGTTAATCTCTGGGGCCAACGTCCTGACTTTC. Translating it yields CASTPRQLISGANVLTF. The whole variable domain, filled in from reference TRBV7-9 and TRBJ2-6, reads DTGVSQNPRHKITKRGQNVTFRCDPISEHNRLYWYRQTLGQGPEFLTYFQNEAQLEKSRLLSDRFSAERPKGSFSTLEIQRTEQGDSAMYLCASTPRQLISGANVLTFGAGSRLTVL.